The 19 T cell receptor beta chains below come from one sample, sequenced in a study of blood T cell repertoires in COVID-19. Assay used: immunoSEQ multiplex PCR; TCRdb lists only in-frame clones, some missing. In the table there are more than 200,000 clones, around nine tenths of which are singletons. Sequencing used peripheral blood. The receptors were sampled from a woman aged 40 to 49 who had recovered from COVID-19.

This clone was counted a single time. This chain joins TRBV11-2 and TRBJ2-1; 7 bases match TRBD1. This CDR3 contains 18 residues. Germline CDR1 SGHAT, CDR2 FQNNGV. The trim removed 0 bases at V and 3 bases at J, leaving 11 bases unmatched. The CDR3 sequence is CASSLEWGWDRNYNEQFF. The CDR3 DNA reads as TGTGCCAGCAGCTTAGAGTGGGGCTGGGACAGAAACTACAATGAGCAGTTCTTC.

The chain couples TRBV19 to TRBJ1-2; 8 positions match TRBD1. This CDR3 comprises 14 residues. The V and J ends lost 5 bases and 8 bases, in that order; junction bases with no gene match: 10. Germline values: CDR1 LNHDA, CDR2 SQIVND (reference sequence). The CDR3 region is CASSLTGESGGYTF. The CDR3 DNA sequence: TGTGCCAGTAGTCTGACAGGGGAAAGTGGCGGCTACACCTTC.

The rearrangement joins TRBV12-3 or TRBV12-4 to TRBJ1-1; no firm D call. The V end was cut by 5 bases, the J end by 0 bases, with 7 bases between. There are 13 residues in the CDR3. CDR3 DNA sequence: TGTGCCAGCAGTGGGCCCCTGAACACTGAAGCTTTCTTT. It encodes CASSGPLNTEAFF.

This clone was picked up one time. The V gene is TRBV11-1, the J gene TRBJ2-2, with 11 bases lining up with TRBD2. There are 16 residues in the CDR3. Trimming cost V 3 bases and J 7 bases; bases outside gene matches: 7. Germline CDR1 reads SGHAT; CDR2 reads FQDESV (reference sequence). The CDR3 here is CASSLASGRTNGELFF. CDR3 in DNA: TGTGCCAGCAGCTTGGCTAGCGGGAGGACTAACGGGGAGCTGTTTTTT.

The rearrangement joins TRBV6-1 to TRBJ1-2; 7 bases fit TRBD1. Germline CDR1 and CDR2: MNHNS and SASEGT. With 2 bases clipped from V and 4 bases from J, the junction kept 7 bases outside the gene matches. The CDR3 contains 15 residues. The CDR3, as DNA: TGTGCCAGCAGTGAACTGCCGACAGGGAGCTATGGCTACACCTTC. Amino acid sequence: CASSELPTGSYGYTF.

The rearrangement uses TRBV24-1 and TRBJ2-1, with 11 nucleotides matching TRBD2. V gave up 2 bases and J gave up 7 bases; unmatched junction bases: 9. The CDR3 contains 17 residues. Germline CDR1 reads KGHDR; CDR2 reads SFDVKD. The CDR3 nucleotides are TGTGCCACCAGTGATTCCCGGGGTAGCGGGAGGGGAAATGAGCAGTTCTTC. Its protein product is CATSDSRGSGRGNEQFF.

V is TRBV6-5 and J is TRBJ1-2; D may be TRBD1 (6 bases). CDR3 length: 13 residues. Trimming cost V 6 bases and J 4 bases, with 12 bases left between them. Germline V gene lookup returns CDR1 MNHEY and CDR2 SVGAGI. The CDR3 here is CASRKGQPYGYTF. In DNA form, the CDR3 reads TGTGCCAGCAGAAAAGGACAGCCCTATGGCTACACCTTC.

The V and J genes are TRBV6-2 or TRBV6-3 and TRBJ1-3; 7 bases match TRBD1. The V segment lost 0 bases and the J segment 2 bases; nucleotides outside the gene matches: 4. The CDR3 is 16 amino acids. CDR1 is MNHEY, CDR2 SVGEGT, per germline. The CDR3 region has the DNA TGTGCCAGCAGTTACTCGGTGACAGGGACTGGAAACACCATATATTTT. The encoded protein is CASSYSVTGTGNTIYF.

The chain employs TRBV15 and TRBJ1-5, with 7 bases matching TRBD1. The CDR3 has 18 amino acids. V was clipped by 0 bases and J by 0 bases; unmatched bases: 8. Germline V CDR1 and CDR2: LNHNV, YYDKDF (reference sequence). The DNA for the CDR3 is TGTGCCACCAGCAGAGATATTGGACAGGTGTATAGCAATCAGCCCCAGCATTTT. Its translation: CATSRDIGQVYSNQPQHF.

The chain links TRBV11-2 to TRBJ2-3; tentative D call: TRBD1 (5 bases). The CDR3 has 18 amino acids. V was cut by 0 bases and J by 3 bases, with 19 bases left in between. The germline CDR1 and CDR2 sequences are SGHAT and FQNNGV. The CDR3 protein is CASSLDSETAYWTDTQYF. CDR3 sequence (DNA): TGTGCCAGCAGCTTAGATTCCGAGACAGCGTATTGGACAGATACGCAGTATTTT. The entire variable domain, with the rest obtained from reference TRBV11-2 and TRBJ2-3, is as follows: EAGVAQSPRYKIIEKRQSVAFWCNPISGHATLYWYQQILGQGPKLLIQFQNNGVVDDSQLPKDRFSAERLKGVDSTLKIQPAKLEDSAVYLCASSLDSETAYWTDTQYFGPGTRLTVL.

The chain employs TRBV4-3 and TRBJ1-4; 8 bases are shared with TRBD1. J gave up 6 bases and V 5 bases, and 5 bases lay outside the gene matches. The V gene's germline CDR1 is LGHNA and CDR2 YSLEER. The length of the CDR3 is 14 residues. DNA for the CDR3: TGCGCCAGCAGCGACAGGGGATTGCATGAAAAACTGTTTTTT. Its translation is CASSDRGLHEKLFF.

V gene TRBV11-3 combines with J gene TRBJ2-7; TRBD2 might be the D (6 bases). Germline CDR1 is SGHNT and CDR2 is YENEEA. This CDR3 is built from 12 residues. Trimming removed 8 bases at V and 3 bases at J, with 11 bases between. The CDR3 spells CASRDSFYEQYF. CDR3 nucleotides: TGTGCCAGCCGGGACTCCTTCTACGAGCAGTACTTC. Looking up the rest from reference TRBV11-3 and TRBJ2-7 gives the full variable domain: EAGVVQSPRYKIIEKKQPVAFWCNPISGHNTLYWYLQNLGQGPELLIRYENEEAVDDSQLPKDRFSAERLKGVDSTLKIQPAELGDSAVYLCASRDSFYEQYFGPGTRLTVT.

The CDR3 reads CSVASRGGRGNEQFF. In DNA, the CDR3 is TGCAGCGTTGCGTCCCGGGGGGGAAGGGGCAATGAGCAGTTCTTC. This rearrangement joins TRBV29-1 to TRBJ2-1; 8 positions agree with TRBD2. V trimming: 4 bases; J trimming: 6 bases; junction bases outside the gene matches: 11. The length of the CDR3 is 15 residues. The germline CDR1 and CDR2 sequences are SQVTM and ANQGSEA.

The rearrangement links TRBV5-4 to TRBJ2-5; 10 bases are shared with TRBD2. Germline V gives CDR1 SGHNT, CDR2 YYREEE (reference sequence). The V gene end was trimmed by 1 base and the J gene end by 5 bases; junction bases not matched to a gene: 11. The CDR3 covers 17 residues. The DNA of the CDR3 is TGTGCCAGCAGCTTGATTGAAGCTAGCGGGGGCCGCGAGACCCAGTACTTC. This sequence encodes CASSLIEASGGRETQYF.

J is TRBJ1-2 and V is TRBV2; 7 nucleotides agree with TRBD1. Per germline, CDR1 SNHLY and CDR2 FYNNEI. The CDR3 has 13 amino acids. After removal of 5 bases from V and 6 bases from J, the junction contained 6 bases not matched to a gene. CDR3 region: CASSRTGRDGYTF. CDR3 in DNA: TGTGCCAGCAGTCGGACAGGAAGAGATGGCTACACCTTC.

CDR3 amino acids: CASSRNKGAPNTEAFF. In nucleotides, the CDR3 is TGTGCCAGCAGCAGAAACAAGGGGGCCCCGAACACTGAAGCTTTCTTT. The chain carries TRBV7-9 and TRBJ1-1; 7 nucleotides match TRBD1. The CDR3 consists of 16 residues. The trim removed 5 bases at V and 1 base at J, leaving 10 bases unmatched. The germline CDR1 and CDR2 sequences are SEHNR and FQNEAQ (reference sequence).

The chain has TRBV4-3 and TRBJ2-7, with a possible D match to TRBD2 (6 bases). CDR1 and CDR2 from the germline V gene are LGHNA and YSLEER. The length of the CDR3 is 15 residues. Trimming stripped 3 bases from V and 3 bases from J, with 15 bases between. CDR3 DNA sequence: TGCGCCAGCAGCCATTCCCTCGGGGGAGACTACGAGCAGTACTTC. Amino acids: CASSHSLGGDYEQYF.

The chain uses TRBV6-6 and TRBJ1-2; possibly TRBD1 for D (5 bases). Germline loops: CDR1 MNHNY, CDR2 SVGAGI (reference sequence). Trimming removed 2 bases from V and 2 bases from J, with 6 bases in between. The CDR3 has 13 residues. The CDR3 region has the DNA TGTGCCAGCAGTTACGGGGGGAACTATGGCTACACCTTC. Translated: CASSYGGNYGYTF.

The rearrangement links TRBV18 to TRBJ2-7; 15 nucleotides align to TRBD2. V trimming: 4 bases; J trimming: 5 bases; junction bases outside the gene matches: 3. CDR1 and CDR2 from the germline V gene are KGHSH and LQKENI. CDR3 size: 15 residues. The CDR3 DNA sequence: TGTGCCAGCTCACGGACTAGCGGGAGGGAGAACGAGCAGTACTTC. Protein sequence: CASSRTSGRENEQYF.